The rows below give T cell receptor beta chains drawn from one sample of a study of blood T cell repertoires in COVID-19. Produced via immunoSEQ multiplex PCR; TCRdb's table is partial and in-frame only. This table holds a few hundred thousand clones, 88% found once. Sequencing input: PBMCs or T cells enriched from blood (not recorded which). The receptors were gathered from a woman aged 18-29 years who had recovered from COVID-19. The CDR3 runs from the conserved cysteine through the conserved F or W. The D gene is left open where the match is weak. For some rows the clone size is stated as once, few or many, or as a class when expanded; others skip it.

. | 14 | TRBJ2-7 | TRBD2 | TRBV6-2/TRBV6-3 | CASSYLGGLSEQYF | TGTGCCAGCAGTTACTTGGGGGGACTAAGCGAGCAGTACTTC
. | 13 | TRBJ2-5 | TRBD2 | TRBV10-3 | CAIASGGEETQYF | TGTGCCATCGCTAGCGGGGGGGAAGAGACCCAGTACTTC
once | 14 | TRBJ2-3 | TRBD2 | TRBV2 | CASSERRGTDTQYF | TGTGCCAGCAGTGAGCGGCGGGGGACAGATACGCAGTATTTT
. | 14 | TRBJ1-2 | TRBD1 | TRBV5-1 | CASSFTTGSYGYTF | TGCGCCAGCAGCTTTACGACAGGGTCCTATGGCTACACCTTC
. | 15 | TRBJ1-2 | TRBD1 | TRBV19 | CASSAGTGLHYGYTF | TGTGCCAGTAGCGCCGGGACAGGGCTGCACTATGGCTACACCTTC
. | 16 | TRBJ2-3 | TRBD2 | TRBV4-1 | CASSQVGGGTADTQYF | TGCGCCAGCAGCCAAGTGGGCGGGGGGACGGCAGATACGCAGTATTTT
. | 17 | TRBJ1-3 | . | TRBV9 | CASSGNGDGSSGNTIYF | TGTGCCAGCAGCGGGAACGGGGACGGGAGCTCTGGAAACACCATATATTTT
. | 11 | TRBJ1-3 | . | TRBV2 | CASSPGNTIYF | TGTGCCAGCAGTCCGGGAAACACCATATATTTT
. | 16 | TRBJ1-2 | . | TRBV11-2 | CASSSSPTGGPDGYTF | TGTGCCAGCAGCTCCTCTCCCACGGGGGGCCCTGATGGCTACACCTTC
once | 14 | TRBJ1-5 | TRBD1 | TRBV19 | CASRVRQGWQPQHF | TGTGCCAGTAGGGTAAGACAGGGATGGCAGCCCCAGCATTTT
. | 14 | TRBJ1-1 | . | TRBV6-5 | CASTTTRGSAEAFF | TGTGCCAGCACAACGACGAGGGGGAGCGCTGAAGCTTTCTTT
. | 15 | TRBJ2-7 | TRBD2 | TRBV7-2 | CASSSGSGGVYEQYF | TGTGCCAGCAGCTCAGGGTCGGGGGGAGTCTACGAGCAGTACTTC
. | 14 | TRBJ2-7 | TRBD1 | TRBV9 | CASSVGQGAGEQYF | TGTGCCAGCAGCGTCGGACAGGGGGCCGGCGAGCAGTACTTC
. | 16 | TRBJ2-5 | . | TRBV5-1 | CASSSTGFRFGETQYF | TGCGCCAGCAGCTCTACAGGGTTTAGGTTCGGAGAGACCCAGTACTTC
. | 14 | TRBJ1-1 | . | TRBV11-2 | CASSRQHRTTEAFF | TGTGCCAGCAGCCGCCAGCACAGGACCACTGAAGCTTTCTTT
. | 14 | TRBJ1-4 | TRBD1 | TRBV25-1 | CASRGTGGNEKLFF | TGTGCCAGCAGGGGGACAGGGGGCAATGAAAAACTGTTTTTT
. | 14 | TRBJ1-2 | TRBD1 | TRBV30 | CAWSPGTGWYGYTF | TGTGCCTGGAGTCCCGGGACAGGGTGGTATGGCTACACCTTC
. | 16 | TRBJ1-1 | . | TRBV6-5 | CASSYRGPRLNTEAFF | TGTGCCAGCAGTTACAGGGGCCCCCGCTTGAACACTGAAGCTTTCTTT
. | 16 | TRBJ1-6 | . | TRBV7-2 | CASSWRGSSYNSPLHF | TGTGCCAGCAGCTGGCGGGGCAGCTCCTATAATTCACCCCTCCACTTT
. | 16 | TRBJ2-3 | TRBD2 | TRBV2 | CASSELSGGDTDTQYF | TGTGCCAGCAGTGAGCTTAGCGGGGGAGACACAGATACGCAGTATTTT
. | 17 | TRBJ2-3 | . | TRBV11-3 | CASSRGGSLGGTDTQYF | TGTGCCAGCAGCCGAGGGGGCTCCCTAGGGGGGACAGATACGCAGTATTTT
. | 16 | TRBJ2-3 | . | TRBV21-1 | CASSKGSSGSTDTQYF | TGTGCCAGCAGCAAAGGGTCTAGCGGGAGCACAGATACGCAGTATTTT
. | 14 | TRBJ1-5 | . | TRBV3-1/TRBV3-2 | CASSQGPLNQPQHF | TGTGCCAGCAGCCAAGGTCCCCTCAATCAGCCCCAGCATTTT
. | 14 | TRBJ1-1 | TRBD1 | TRBV19 | CASSFRDRNTEAFF | TGTGCCAGTAGCTTCAGGGACAGGAACACTGAAGCTTTCTTT
. | 13 | TRBJ2-7 | . | TRBV3-1/TRBV3-2 | CASSRGLSYEQYF | TGTGCCAGCAGCCGCGGACTCTCCTACGAGCAGTACTTC
. | 16 | TRBJ1-5 | . | TRBV28 | CASSPRMRGGIGPQHF | TGTGCCAGCAGTCCCCGCATGAGGGGGGGTATCGGGCCCCAGCATTTT
. | 15 | TRBJ2-2 | . | TRBV5-1 | CASSLGHGNTGELFF | TGCGCCAGCAGCTTGGGGCATGGGAACACCGGGGAGCTGTTTTTT
. | 15 | TRBJ2-3 | . | TRBV9 | CASSEGTIGTDTQYF | TGTGCCAGCAGCGAGGGGACAATTGGCACAGATACGCAGTATTTT
. | 15 | TRBJ2-3 | TRBD2 | TRBV2 | CASSESSGGIDTQYF | TGTGCCAGCAGTGAAAGCAGCGGGGGGATAGATACGCAGTATTTT
. | 13 | TRBJ1-5 | . | TRBV5-4 | CASSLDSNQPQHF | TGTGCCAGCAGCTTGGACAGTAATCAGCCCCAGCATTTT
. | 15 | TRBJ2-7 | TRBD1 | TRBV28 | CASSASGTGDYEQYF | TGTGCCAGCAGTGCCTCCGGGACAGGGGACTACGAGCAGTACTTC
. | 16 | TRBJ1-1 | . | TRBV7-2 | CASSETGTQRNTEAFF | TGTGCCAGCAGCGAGACCGGGACACAAAGAAACACTGAAGCTTTCTTT
once | 15 | TRBJ1-2 | TRBD1 | TRBV13 | CASSAGQGARDGYTF | TGTGCCAGCAGCGCGGGACAGGGGGCGCGGGATGGCTACACCTTC
. | 15 | TRBJ1-3 | . | TRBV28 | CASSLSRTAGNTIYF | TGTGCCAGCAGTTTATCCAGGACAGCGGGAAACACCATATATTTT
. | 14 | TRBJ1-1 | . | TRBV5-1 | CASSYSGENTEAFF | TGCGCCAGCAGCTACTCCGGGGAGAACACTGAAGCTTTCTTT
few | 13 | TRBJ2-1 | TRBD2 | TRBV2 | CASSGTSANEQFF | TGTGCCAGCAGTGGGACTAGTGCCAATGAGCAGTTCTTC
once | 17 | TRBJ1-5 | TRBD1 | TRBV7-2 | CASSTTTGGGSNQPQHF | TGTGCCAGCAGCACTACTACAGGGGGAGGGAGCAATCAGCCCCAGCATTTT
. | 18 | TRBJ2-6 | TRBD1 | TRBV9 | CASSPRTGTGTGANVLTF | TGTGCCAGCAGCCCTAGAACCGGGACAGGGACTGGGGCCAACGTCCTGACTTTC
. | 13 | TRBJ1-1 | . | TRBV18 | CATTLLLESEAFF | TGTGCCACCACCCTGTTGTTAGAGTCTGAAGCTTTCTTT
once | 13 | TRBJ2-7 | TRBD1 | TRBV9 | CASSARQGYEQYF | TGTGCCAGCAGCGCAAGACAGGGCTACGAGCAGTACTTC
. | 15 | TRBJ1-2 | TRBD1 | TRBV2 | CASSRTGSLVYGYTF | TGTGCCAGCAGTCGGACAGGGTCCCTCGTCTATGGCTACACCTTC
. | 11 | TRBJ1-1 | . | TRBV6-5 | CASLGGLEAFF | TGTGCCAGCCTCGGGGGGCTTGAAGCTTTCTTT
once | 15 | TRBJ2-4 | TRBD1 | TRBV6-5 | CASSLRTGEVDIQYF | TGTGCCAGCAGTTTGAGGACAGGGGAGGTGGACATTCAGTACTTC
. | 13 | TRBJ1-1 | . | TRBV14 | CASSSWGASEAFF | TGTGCCAGCAGCTCGTGGGGCGCTTCTGAAGCTTTCTTT
few | 16 | TRBJ1-2 | . | TRBV10-3 | CAISESQQGTSYGYTF | TGTGCCATCAGTGAGTCCCAACAAGGGACTTCCTATGGCTACACCTTC
once | 15 | TRBJ2-3 | . | TRBV30 | CAWTPGQGGTDTQYF | TGTGCCTGGACCCCCGGACAGGGAGGGACAGATACGCAGTATTTT
. | 17 | TRBJ2-3 | TRBD2 | TRBV5-1 | CASSLEPSGYSTDTQYF | TGCGCCAGCAGCTTGGAACCTAGCGGGTACAGCACAGATACGCAGTATTTT
. | 14 | TRBJ2-2 | TRBD1 | TRBV29-1 | CSAKGGEDTGELFF | TGCAGCGCCAAAGGGGGCGAGGACACCGGGGAGCTGTTTTTT
few | 14 | TRBJ2-1 | TRBD1 | TRBV6-5 | CASTLSTGWDRMFF | TGTGCCAGCACTCTATCCACGGGCTGGGACAGGATGTTCTTC
. | 15 | TRBJ2-5 | . | TRBV20-1 | CSASQVAAFQETQYF | TGCAGTGCTAGTCAGGTAGCGGCGTTCCAAGAGACCCAGTACTTC
. | 14 | TRBJ1-4 | . | TRBV6-6 | CASSPRGKNEKLFF | TGTGCCAGCAGCCCCAGGGGCAAGAATGAAAAACTGTTTTTT
once | 14 | TRBJ1-2 | TRBD1 | TRBV29-1 | CSVGPDRELHGYTF | TGCAGCGTCGGACCGGACAGGGAATTACATGGCTACACCTTC
. | 16 | TRBJ1-4 | TRBD1 | TRBV3-1/TRBV3-2 | CASSPRQGATNEKLFF | TGTGCCAGCAGTCCTAGACAGGGCGCAACTAATGAAAAACTGTTTTTT
. | 13 | TRBJ2-1 | TRBD1 | TRBV30 | CALQGETYNEQFF | TGTGCGTTGCAGGGGGAGACCTACAATGAGCAGTTCTTC
. | 13 | TRBJ1-1 | . | TRBV18 | CASSLDGGTEAFF | TGTGCCAGCTCGCTTGACGGGGGCACTGAAGCTTTCTTT